The next 19 T cell receptor beta chains were all read from a single sample in a study of monozygotic twins with inflammatory bowel disease (dated by TCRdb to about 2019). The library was generated by 5' RACE. The data were produced on an Illumina HiSeq 2500. TCRdb reprocessed the reads into one record per CDR3 protein sequence, lacking DNA. Per the sample table, the count is around 97,000 distinct CDR3 sequences. The top ten constitute approximately 2% of the sample. The material sequenced was blood. The receptors shown here come from a human donor with ulcerative colitis or Crohn's disease, or a healthy co-twin of an affected twin (not recorded which).

This chain uses TRBV7-2 with TRBJ2-2; TCRdb's D call of TRBD1 is untestable without DNA. Germline V CDR1 and CDR2: SGHTA, FQGNSA. This CDR3 spans 14 amino acids. CDR3 protein: CASTVKWGSGELFF.

This chain joins TRBV6-2 or TRBV6-3 and TRBJ2-5. Looked up from germline, CDR1 is MNHEY and CDR2 is SVGEGT. The CDR3 is made up of 12 amino acids. The CDR3 here is CASSYPEETQYF.

V is TRBV12-2 and J is TRBJ1-4; without DNA, the TCRdb call of TRBD1 cannot be checked. TRBV12-2 constitutes a pseudogene. The CDR3 length is 16 residues. This CDR3 is CASRNRDGSTNEKLFF.

V gene TRBV5-1 combines with J gene TRBJ2-1; with no DNA, the TCRdb D assignment of TRBD2 cannot be verified. The CDR3 length is 16 residues. The germline gives CDR1 SGHRS, CDR2 YFSETQ. CDR3 residues: CASSPRIAGFYNEQFF.

The rearrangement links TRBV7-2 to TRBJ2-1; without DNA, the TCRdb call of TRBD2 cannot be checked. Looked up from germline, CDR1 is SGHTA and CDR2 is FQGNSA. CDR3 size: 15 residues. CDR3 protein: CASSWGLAGGNEQFF.

The chain employs TRBV20-1 and TRBJ2-2; the D call of TRBD1 rests on TCRdb alone, since no DNA is present to check it. Germline CDR1 and CDR2: DFQATT and SNEGSKA (reference sequence). This CDR3 is 14 amino acids long. The CDR3 reads CSARVSTGAGELFF.

The genes are TRBV4-3 and TRBJ2-3; TCRdb selects TRBD1, and the lack of DNA leaves this call unchecked. Looked up from germline, CDR1 is LGHNA and CDR2 is YSLEER. The CDR3 is 14 amino acids. The CDR3 region is CASSQGPGKDTQYF.

CDR3 residues: CAIALSAGQQETQYF. The chain is built from TRBV10-3 and TRBJ2-5; the D gene TCRdb calls, TRBD1, cannot be checked with no DNA. Per the germline V gene, CDR1 is ENHRY and CDR2 is SYGVKD. This CDR3 has 15 residues.

The chain couples TRBV12-3 or TRBV12-4 to TRBJ1-5; TCRdb gives TRBD1 as the D gene, but with no DNA this cannot be confirmed. The CDR3 spans 16 residues. The CDR3: CASSSSGQRAVVPQHF.

The rearrangement joins TRBV11-1 to TRBJ2-1. Germline CDR1 is SGHAT and CDR2 is FQDESV (reference sequence). This CDR3 region has 14 residues. CDR3 loop: CASSLARAYNEQFF.

The chain joins TRBV11-2 to TRBJ1-2. Germline values: CDR1 SGHAT, CDR2 FQNNGV. The CDR3 has 16 residues. CDR3 residues: CASSFNRQATNYGYTF.

This rearrangement joins TRBV7-8 to TRBJ2-2; absent DNA, TCRdb's TRBD2 call cannot be checked. Looked up from germline, CDR1 is SGHVS and CDR2 is FQNEAQ. This CDR3 spans 12 amino acids. CDR3: CASRLGNGELFF.

The J gene is TRBJ2-7, the V gene TRBV11-2; there is no DNA to check the TCRdb D call of TRBD2. The germline V gene encodes CDR1 SGHAT and CDR2 FQNNGV. The CDR3 contains 17 residues. CDR3 region: CASSLSARGPTTYEQYF.

The chain has TRBV27 and TRBJ2-3; there is no DNA to check the TCRdb D call of TRBD1. Germline V gives CDR1 MNHEY, CDR2 SMNVEV (reference sequence). CDR3 length: 14 residues. CDR3 in amino acids: CASSLLGQVRYAYF.

V gene TRBV19 combines with J gene TRBJ1-5. This CDR3 spans 13 amino acids. Germline-derived CDR1 and CDR2 are LNHDA and SQIVND (reference sequence). The CDR3 sequence is CASSFQFNQPQHF.

V gene TRBV3-1 combines with J gene TRBJ1-2; checking the TCRdb D call of TRBD1 is not possible without DNA. CDR3 length equals 18 residues. Germline V CDR1 and CDR2: LGHDT, YNNKEL (reference sequence). The CDR3 loop is CASSQDQGRGRRNYGYTF.

This rearrangement joins TRBV15 to TRBJ1-2; TCRdb's D call, TRBD1, is unchecked because there is no DNA. CDR1 is LNHNV, CDR2 YYDKDF, per germline (reference sequence). The CDR3 is 16 residues long. This CDR3 reads CATSRYSSGIGDGYTF.

This chain uses TRBV30 with TRBJ1-3. Per germline, CDR1 GTSNPN and CDR2 SVGIG (reference sequence). The CDR3 extends over 16 amino acids. The CDR3 sequence: CAWSLSYWDSGNTIYF.

The rearrangement uses TRBV30 and TRBJ1-4. Germline V lookup: CDR1 GTSNPN, CDR2 SVGIG (reference sequence). The CDR3 totals 14 residues. CDR3 loop: CAWSATGLYEKLFF. The whole variable domain, filled in from reference TRBV30 and TRBJ1-4, reads SQTIHQWPATLVQPVGSPLSLECTVEGTSNPNLYWYRQAAGRGLQLLFYSVGIGQISSEVPQNLSASRPQDRQFILSSKKLLLSDSGFYLCAWSATGLYEKLFFGSGTQLSVL.